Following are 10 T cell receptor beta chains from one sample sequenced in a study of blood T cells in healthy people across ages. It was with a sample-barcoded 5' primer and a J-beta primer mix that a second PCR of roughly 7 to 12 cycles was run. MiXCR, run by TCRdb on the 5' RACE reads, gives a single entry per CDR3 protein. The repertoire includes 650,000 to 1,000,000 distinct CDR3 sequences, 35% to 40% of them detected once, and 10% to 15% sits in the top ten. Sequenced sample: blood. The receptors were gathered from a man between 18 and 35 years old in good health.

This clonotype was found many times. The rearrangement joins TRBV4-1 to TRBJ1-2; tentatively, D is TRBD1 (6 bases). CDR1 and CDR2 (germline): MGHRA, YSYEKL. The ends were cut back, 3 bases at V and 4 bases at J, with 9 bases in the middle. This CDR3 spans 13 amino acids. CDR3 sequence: CASSHDRIYGYTF. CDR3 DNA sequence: TGCGCCAGCAGCCATGACAGGATCTATGGCTACACCTTC.

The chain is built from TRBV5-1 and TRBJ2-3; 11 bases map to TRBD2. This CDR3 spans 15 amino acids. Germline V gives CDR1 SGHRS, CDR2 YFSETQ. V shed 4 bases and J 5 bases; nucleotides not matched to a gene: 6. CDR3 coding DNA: TGCGCCAGCAGCCCACGGACTAGCGGGCAAGATACGCAGTATTTT. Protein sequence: CASSPRTSGQDTQYF.

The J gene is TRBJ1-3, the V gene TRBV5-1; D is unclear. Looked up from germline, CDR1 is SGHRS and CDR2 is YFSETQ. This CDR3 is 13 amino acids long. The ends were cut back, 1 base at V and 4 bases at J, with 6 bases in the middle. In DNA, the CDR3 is TGCGCCAGCAGCTTGAATGCCGGAAACACCATATATTTT. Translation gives CASSLNAGNTIYF.

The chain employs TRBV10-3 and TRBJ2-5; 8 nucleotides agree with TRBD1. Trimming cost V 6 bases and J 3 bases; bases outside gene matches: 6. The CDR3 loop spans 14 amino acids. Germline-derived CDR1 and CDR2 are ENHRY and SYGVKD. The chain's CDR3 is CAIRRTGLKETQYF. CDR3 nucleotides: TGTGCCATCAGGAGGACAGGGCTTAAAGAGACCCAGTACTTC.

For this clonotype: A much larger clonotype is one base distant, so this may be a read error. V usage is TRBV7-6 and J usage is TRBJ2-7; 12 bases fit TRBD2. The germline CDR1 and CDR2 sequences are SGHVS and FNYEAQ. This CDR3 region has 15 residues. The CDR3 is CTSSATSGGSYEQYF. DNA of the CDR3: TGTACCAGCAGCGCGACTAGCGGGGGATCCTACGAGCAGTACTTC. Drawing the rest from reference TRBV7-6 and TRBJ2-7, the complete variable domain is GAGVSQSPRYKVTKRGQDVALRCDPISGHVSLYWYRQALGQGPEFLTYFNYEAQQDKSGLPNDRFSAERPEGSISTLTIQRTEQRDSAMYRCTSSATSGGSYEQYFGPGTRLTVT.

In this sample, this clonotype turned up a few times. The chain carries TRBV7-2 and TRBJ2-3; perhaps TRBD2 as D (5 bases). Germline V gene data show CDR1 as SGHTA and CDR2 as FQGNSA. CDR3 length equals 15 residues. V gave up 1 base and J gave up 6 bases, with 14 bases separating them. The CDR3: CASSLGADPGDTQYF. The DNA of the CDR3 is TGTGCCAGCAGCTTAGGAGCGGACCCTGGGGATACGCAGTATTTT.

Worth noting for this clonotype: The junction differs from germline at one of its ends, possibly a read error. The CDR3 region is CAGSLGTGNTEAFF. The CDR3 DNA reads TGTGCCGGCAGCTTAGGGACAGGGAACACTGAAGCTTTCTTT. The chain uses TRBV9 and TRBJ1-1, with 8 bases that match TRBD1. This CDR3 has 14 amino acids. CDR1 is SGDLS, CDR2 YYNGEE, per germline.

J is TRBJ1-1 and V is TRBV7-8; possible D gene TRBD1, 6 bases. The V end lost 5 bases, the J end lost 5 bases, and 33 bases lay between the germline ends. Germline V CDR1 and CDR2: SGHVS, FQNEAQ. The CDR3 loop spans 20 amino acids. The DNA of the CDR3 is TGTGCCAGCAGCCGTTGGGGAAACGGAGACAGGAGAAATACCGGTACTGAAGCTTTCTTT. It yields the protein CASSRWGNGDRRNTGTEAFF.

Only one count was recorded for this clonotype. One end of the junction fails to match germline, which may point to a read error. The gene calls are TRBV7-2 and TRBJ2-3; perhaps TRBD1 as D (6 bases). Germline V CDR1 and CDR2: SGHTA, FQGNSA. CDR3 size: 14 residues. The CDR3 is CACSWRGGGNTQYF. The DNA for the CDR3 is TGTGCCTGCAGTTGGCGAGGGGGTGGTAATACGCAGTATTTT.

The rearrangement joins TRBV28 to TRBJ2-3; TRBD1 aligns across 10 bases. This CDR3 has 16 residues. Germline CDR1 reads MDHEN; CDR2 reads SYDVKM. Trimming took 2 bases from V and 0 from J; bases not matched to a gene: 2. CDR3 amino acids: CASSLGTGDSTDTQYF. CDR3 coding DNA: TGTGCCAGCAGTTTAGGGACAGGGGACAGCACAGATACGCAGTATTTT. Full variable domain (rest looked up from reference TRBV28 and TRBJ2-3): DVKVTQSSRYLVKRTGEKVFLECVQDMDHENMFWYRQDPGLGLRLIYFSYDVKMKEKGDIPEGYSVSREKKERFSLILESASTNQTSMYLCASSLGTGDSTDTQYFGPGTRLTVL.